This entry lists 2 T cell receptor beta chains sequenced from one sample in a study of T cell responses to AZD1222 COVID-19 vaccine. Measured with immunoSEQ multiplex PCR; TCRdb has only the in-frame clones, and not every one. This sample carries approximately 170,000 clones, 75% to 90% of them seen once, and the ten largest clones take roughly 6.9%. Sequenced here: peripheral blood, sampled on day 0 of AZD1222 vaccination. These receptor sequences come from an adult in good health.

The chain has TRBV25-1 and TRBJ1-2, with a tentative D call TRBD1 (6 bases). The germline V gene has CDR1 MGHDK and CDR2 SYGVNS. The germline V and J ends were trimmed by 4 bases and 4 bases, with 13 bases remaining between them. This CDR3 comprises 14 residues. For the CDR3, the DNA is TGTGCCAGCAGTGTGGGGGGCTTGGGCTATGGCTACACCTTC. This encodes CASSVGGLGYGYTF.

The gene calls are TRBV19 and TRBJ1-5; no definite D call. The CDR3 runs to 15 residues. V was trimmed by 1 base and J by 7 bases, leaving 14 bases between them. The germline gives CDR1 LNHDA, CDR2 SQIVND (reference sequence). The CDR3 here is CASSIVNSIAQPQHF. CDR3 coding DNA: TGTGCCAGTAGTATAGTAAACAGTATAGCGCAGCCCCAGCATTTT.